Listed below are T cell receptor beta chains from one sample, sequenced in a study of cytomegalovirus exposure and HLA in healthy donors. The method was immunoSEQ multiplex PCR; TCRdb's version includes in-frame clones alone and lacks a portion of them. In the table there are some 200,000 clones, approximately 82% of which are singletons. The sample consisted of PBMCs. The receptors derive from a man between 18 and 29 years old in good health and CMV-seronegative. Each CDR3 is given without its conserved first and last residue. Fields, in order: V gene, clone size, CDR3 protein. Expanded clones are given a class, and other clones once, few, many or no size at all.

>TRBV2|.
ASSELDIAYEQY
>TRBV5-6|.
ASSGTISSYNEQF
>TRBV12-5|once
ASALSPPTDTQY
>TRBV28|.
ASSLPQGGYGYT
>TRBV28|.
ASFSTSAHSYNEQF
>TRBV9|once
ASSAPPGLAGDGYEQY
>TRBV7-8|.
ASSLGWGQGGLGYT
>TRBV7-2|.
ASSGVGTSTISQY
>TRBV7-9|.
ASSPPGGSGGGYT
>TRBV2|.
ASSEATNQETQY
>TRBV10-2|.
ASSLTGRNTEAF
>TRBV28|.
ASSWPGTRSYEQY
>TRBV12-5|.
ASGFRSGQSYEQY
>TRBV5-4|.
ASRSNTVSGRSTDTQY
>TRBV5-4|.
ASSFLKENGYT
>TRBV7-9|.
ASSMGGGGGYEQY